The 21 T cell receptor beta chains given below trace back to one sample, sequenced in a study of T cell responses to AZD1222 COVID-19 vaccine. Sequenced by immunoSEQ multiplex PCR; TCRdb stores in-frame clones only, minus some. The sample has around 120,000 clones; 88% are singletons. Material: peripheral blood, obtained on day 0 of AZD1222 vaccination. The receptors here all came from an adult in good health.

The chain carries TRBV19 and TRBJ1-2, with 9 bases aligning to TRBD1. Unmatched junction bases numbered 2, after V lost 4 bases and J lost 5 bases. The CDR3 is 13 amino acids. Per the germline V gene, CDR1 is LNHDA and CDR2 is SQIVND (reference sequence). CDR3: CASSRTGDYGYTF. The CDR3 coding sequence is TGTGCCAGTAGTAGGACAGGGGATTATGGCTACACCTTC.

The chain couples TRBV6-1 to TRBJ1-5; TRBD1 might be the D (5 bases). The germline V and J ends were trimmed by 1 base and 10 bases, with 14 bases remaining between them. Germline V CDR1 and CDR2: MNHNS, SASEGT. CDR3 length: 14 amino acids. Here the CDR3 DNA reads TGTGCCAGCAGTGAAGAGGGGTCCTCCAGCCCCCAGCATTTT. Amino acids: CASSEEGSSSPQHF.

The table lists this clone with a count of one. J is TRBJ1-5 and V is TRBV19; 8 bases match TRBD1. Germline assignment: CDR1 LNHDA and CDR2 SQIVND (reference sequence). The CDR3 has 16 residues. V dropped 5 bases and J dropped 3; count of bases not matched to a gene: 9. CDR3 in DNA: TGTGCCAGTAGTCCCTTGAACAGGGGGACCAATCAGCCCCAGCATTTT. Its protein product is CASSPLNRGTNQPQHF. Full variable domain (remainder filled in from reference TRBV19 and TRBJ1-5): DGGITQSPKYLFRKEGQNVTLSCEQNLNHDAMYWYRQDPGQGLRLIYYSQIVNDFQKGDIAEGYSVSREKKESFPLTVTSAQKNPTAFYLCASSPLNRGTNQPQHFGDGTRLSIL.

Only one count was recorded for this clone. The chain links TRBV2 to TRBJ2-1, with D unresolved. CDR3 size: 13 residues. The germline gives CDR1 SNHLY, CDR2 FYNNEI. V was trimmed by 6 bases and J by 2 bases, leaving 8 bases between them. Here the CDR3 reads CASRAVAYNEQFF. CDR3 nucleotide sequence: TGTGCCAGCAGGGCAGTAGCCTACAATGAGCAGTTCTTC.

This clone showed up just once. The chain recombines TRBV10-3 with TRBJ1-3, with TRBD1 as a possible D gene (6 bases). V was trimmed by 6 bases and J by 2 bases, leaving 8 bases between them. Germline CDR1 and CDR2: ENHRY and SYGVKD. The CDR3 has 13 residues. CDR3 loop: CAIRAGAGNTIYF. DNA of the CDR3: TGTGCCATCAGGGCAGGGGCTGGAAACACCATATATTTT.

The chain uses TRBV28 and TRBJ1-1; 8 bases line up with TRBD1. Per the germline V gene, CDR1 is MDHEN and CDR2 is SYDVKM. J gave up 4 bases and V 4 bases, and 8 bases lay outside the gene matches. This CDR3 spans 15 amino acids. CDR3 region: CASSSGQVGSTEAFF. The CDR3 coding sequence is TGTGCCAGCAGTTCGGGACAGGTAGGATCCACTGAAGCTTTCTTT.

The rearrangement uses TRBV7-8 and TRBJ1-2; D unclear. The length of the CDR3 is 13 residues. Trimming took off 3 bases at V and 8 bases at J, with 13 bases between the two ends. The germline gives CDR1 SGHVS, CDR2 FQNEAQ. The CDR3 reads CASSFDGVDGYTF. The CDR3 DNA sequence: TGTGCCAGCAGCTTCGATGGGGTAGACGGCTACACCTTC. The variable domain in full, with the rest retrieved from reference TRBV7-8 and TRBJ1-2, is GAGVSQSPRYKVAKRGQDVALRCDPISGHVSLFWYQQALGQGPEFLTYFQNEAQLDKSGLPSDRFFAERPEGSVSTLKIQRTQQEDSAVYLCASSFDGVDGYTFGSGTRLTVV.

CDR3 in DNA: TGTGCCAGCAGCTTAGAAGGGGGCCCTGGAAACACCATATATTTT. Its translation: CASSLEGGPGNTIYF. The genes are TRBV7-2 and TRBJ1-3, with 7 bases identical to TRBD1. Germline V lookup: CDR1 SGHTA, CDR2 FQGNSA. The CDR3 is 15 residues long. V dropped 1 base and J dropped 2; count of bases not matched to a gene: 2.

Concerning this clone itself: At the DNA level, this CDR3 is encoded by other sequences in the same sample as well. CDR3 residues: CASSQVRGYEQYF. The CDR3 nucleotides read TGTGCCAGCAGCCAAGTACGGGGGTACGAGCAGTACTTC. The rearrangement links TRBV3-1 (or the pseudogene TRBV3-2) to TRBJ2-7; weak D call: TRBD2 (6 bases). The CDR3 is 13 amino acids. Per germline, CDR1 LGHDT and CDR2 YNNKEL (reference sequence). V was shortened by 1 base and J by 4 bases, with 8 bases between the two germline ends.

The rearrangement links TRBV18 to TRBJ1-1, with 8 bases fitting TRBD1. This CDR3 comprises 15 residues. Trimming removed 6 bases from V and 2 bases from J; junction bases left unmatched: 8. Germline CDR1 and CDR2: KGHSH and LQKENI. CDR3 protein: CASSAPGGENTEAFF. Here the CDR3 DNA reads TGTGCCAGCTCCGCCCCAGGGGGCGAAAACACTGAAGCTTTCTTT.

The chain is built from TRBV6-5 and TRBJ1-3; D unresolved. This CDR3 comprises 14 residues. V lost 2 bases, J lost 0 bases, and 5 bases lay in between. Germline assignment: CDR1 MNHEY and CDR2 SVGAGI. The CDR3 DNA sequence: TGTGCCAGCAGTTACACAGCCTCTGGAAACACCATATATTTT. It encodes CASSYTASGNTIYF.

DNA for the CDR3: TGTGCCAGCAGCCCAGAGTCCGAGCAGTACTTC. This translates into CASSPESEQYF. This chain links TRBV7-9 with TRBJ2-7, with no clear D. Trimming stripped 5 bases from V and 6 bases from J, with 8 bases between. Germline assignment: CDR1 SEHNR and CDR2 FQNEAQ (reference sequence). This CDR3 has 11 residues. The complete variable domain, with remaining parts taken from reference TRBV7-9 and TRBJ2-7, reads DTGVSQNPRHKITKRGQNVTFRCDPISEHNRLYWYRQTLGQGPEFLTYFQNEAQLEKSRLLSDRFSAERPKGSFSTLEIQRTEQGDSAMYLCASSPESEQYFGPGTRLTVT.

The J gene is TRBJ2-7, the V gene TRBV25-1; 9 nucleotides match TRBD2. With 1 base clipped from V and 5 bases from J, the junction kept 6 bases outside the gene matches. From germline, CDR1 is MGHDK and CDR2 SYGVNS. The CDR3 length is 15 residues. The DNA of the CDR3 is TGTGCCAGCAGTGAATGGGTAGCGGGAGTTAACGAGCAGTACTTC. Protein product: CASSEWVAGVNEQYF.

This clone showed up just once. The J gene is TRBJ2-7, the V gene TRBV5-1; 7 bases align to TRBD1. This CDR3 comprises 15 residues. Trimming cost V 3 bases and J 5 bases; bases outside gene matches: 11. Looked up from germline, CDR1 is SGHRS and CDR2 is YFSETQ. The CDR3 DNA reads as TGCGCCAGCAGCTACGCCCAGGGGGTCAGGGACGAGCAGTACTTC. Its translation is CASSYAQGVRDEQYF.

The chain has TRBV7-2 and TRBJ1-1, with a tentative D call TRBD1 (6 bases). V dropped 0 bases and J dropped 2 bases, with 13 bases sitting between them. Germline V CDR1 and CDR2: SGHTA, FQGNSA. This CDR3 spans 16 amino acids. DNA for the CDR3: TGTGCCAGCAGCTTAGCGCCGCGGGGGCCCAACACTGAAGCTTTCTTT. It yields the protein CASSLAPRGPNTEAFF.

The chain uses TRBV21-1 and TRBJ1-2; the table's TRBD1 call for D was not verified on the DNA. TRBV21-1 is a pseudogene. The CDR3 covers 13 residues. The CDR3 is CASSTGYLYGYTF. The CDR3 nucleotides are TGTGCCAGCAGCACAGGGTACCTCTATGGCTACACCTTC.

This chain connects TRBV18 to TRBJ1-1; TRBD1 matches 10 bases. V shed 4 bases, J shed 1 base, and the junction held 6 bases outside the gene matches. CDR3 length: 16 amino acids. Germline V gene lookup returns CDR1 KGHSH and CDR2 LQKENI. Here the CDR3 reads CASSLDRGSSNTEAFF. CDR3 nucleotide sequence: TGTGCCAGCTCACTGGACAGGGGGTCTTCGAACACTGAAGCTTTCTTT. Together with reference TRBV18 and TRBJ1-1, the CDR3 gives the full variable domain: NAGVMQNPRHLVRRRGQEARLRCSPMKGHSHVYWYRQLPEEGLKFMVYLQKENIIDESGMPKERFSAEFPKEGPSILRIQQVVRGDSAAYFCASSLDRGSSNTEAFFGQGTRLTVV.

This clone ranks as medium-sized. The V gene is TRBV29-1, the J gene TRBJ1-3; 7 bases match TRBD1. CDR1 and CDR2 from the germline V gene are SQVTM and ANQGSEA. This CDR3 contains 13 residues. The J segment lost 2 bases and the V segment lost 6 bases, leaving 4 bases of the junction unmatched. As DNA, the CDR3 is TGCAGCGTGGAGGGGGCTGCTGGAAACACCATATATTTT. Amino acids: CSVEGAAGNTIYF. The full variable domain, with the rest looked up from reference TRBV29-1 and TRBJ1-3, is SAVISQKPSRDICQRGTSLTIQCQVDSQVTMMFWYRQQPGQSLTLIATANQGSEATYESGFVIDKFPISRPNLTFSTLTVSNMSPEDSSIYLCSVEGAAGNTIYFGEGSWLTVV.

The V call is TRBV11-2, the J call TRBJ2-7, with 10 bases aligning to TRBD1. This CDR3 has 14 amino acids. Trimming at V came to 5 bases and at J to 3 bases, leaving 4 bases not matched to a gene. Germline CDR1 reads SGHAT; CDR2 reads FQNNGV. The CDR3 here is CASSTGTGVYEQYF. CDR3 bases: TGTGCCAGCAGCACCGGGACAGGGGTCTACGAGCAGTACTTC.

V and J are TRBV6-2 or TRBV6-3 and TRBJ1-5, with D maybe TRBD1 (5 bases). The CDR3 runs to 15 residues. Germline CDR1 and CDR2: MNHEY and SVGEGT. V was trimmed by 2 bases and J by 8 bases, leaving 16 bases between them. This CDR3 is CASSYTGVRVEPQHF. The DNA for the CDR3 is TGTGCCAGCAGTTACACAGGCGTCCGGGTAGAGCCCCAGCATTTT.

This sequence joins TRBV6-6 and TRBJ1-5, with 10 bases lining up with TRBD1. This CDR3 contains 17 residues. Unmatched junction bases numbered 9, after V lost 5 bases and J lost 2 bases. Germline V gene data show CDR1 as MNHNY and CDR2 as SVGAGI (reference sequence). DNA for the CDR3: TGTGCCAGCAGTCCGAGACAGGGGGCGCCGGGCAATCAGCCCCAGCATTTT. This gives the protein CASSPRQGAPGNQPQHF.